The clone carrying this T cell receptor beta chain was observed a handful of times. An end of the junction differs from the germline gene, which may be a read error. How the authors handled the data: The authors estimated nucleated cell counts from reference gene primer amplification. Sequenced by immunoSEQ multiplex PCR; TCRdb stores in-frame clones only, minus some. Clonal size and the V and J genes are those of that table, whereas D and trimming came from the DNA. The table lists a few hundred thousand clones, just over 85% of them singletons, with 3% in the top ten. These data come from a study of blood T cell repertoires in COVID-19. Study in general: Acute and convalescent COVID-19 specimens originated in the United States, Italy and Spain.

CDR1 is SGHVS, CDR2 FNYEAQ, per germline. This CDR3 spans 19 amino acids. The chain links TRBV7-6 to TRBJ2-6, with 7 nucleotides matching TRBD2. The sequencing sample was made of peripheral blood. The receptor comes from a woman in her thirties with active or convalescent COVID-19. CDR3 coding DNA: TGTGCCAGCACCTTAAACCCAAGGGAGGGGAGGACTGGGGCCAACGTCCTGACTTTC. As protein: CASTLNPREGRTGANVLTF.